One T cell receptor (beta chain) is described in this entry. V gave up 4 bases and J gave up 5 bases, with 11 bases separating them. CDR1 and CDR2 (germline): MNHEY, SVGEGT. This CDR3 is 13 amino acids long. This sample was included in a study of blood T cell repertoires in COVID-19. Study-wide background: Whether acute or convalescent, the COVID-19 samples came from the United States, Italy and Spain. T cells, B-cell-depleted T cells, or PBMCs supplied cDNA or gDNA.

Per the original data handling: Nucleated cell counts were estimated from reference gene primer amplification. TCRdb's table, derived via immunoSEQ multiplex PCR, lists solely in-frame clones and lacks some. Clone size and the V and J calls come from that table; the DNA yielded D and trimming. The sample includes 270,000 or so clones, roughly 86% of them seen just once. Input material: peripheral blood. V usage is TRBV6-2 or TRBV6-3 and J usage is TRBJ2-5; no clear D. This receptor was taken from a woman in her 30s with COVID-19, enrolled during active disease. CDR3 DNA: TGTGCCAGCAGTTCCCTATCCGGGGAGACCCAGTACTTC. Its protein is CASSSLSGETQYF.